This paragraph covers one T cell receptor (beta chain) sequence. In its sample, this clone was seen a few times. The target of this receptor is not known. Base qualities are not provided; no much larger clone lies one nucleotide away. Deletion took 1 base off V and 1 base off J, with a span of 12 bases between the germline ends. Inclusive of the bounding cysteine and phenylalanine, the CDR3 is 16 residues long. Solely the CDR3 DNA is kept, with 48 bases framed from the first base. From a lookup of the germline V gene (reference sequence), CDR1 and CDR2 are SGHKS and YYEKEE. This sample was taken from a study of shared clonotypes between healthy human individuals (dated by TCRdb to about 2020). About the investigation overall: The cohort included a few men and a couple of women between 18 and 49 years of age. To estimate repertoire size and how much clonotypes are shared between individuals, the study performed deep sequencing of blood TCR repertoires from five healthy adults. Libraries were prepared and TCR repertoires were sequenced by different laboratories using diverse techniques, in order to increase sequencing depth and limit assay-specific biases. Leukapheresis yielded between about 0.9 and 8.9 billion PBMCs per donor. Study-wide findings and limitations: The small number of donors limited the genetic and exposure-history diversity represented. Pairwise subsampling led to the expectation that sequencing depth would affect the degree of clonotype sharing among donors. Only blood was sampled, and tissue TCR repertoires likely differ from those in blood.

Using the deep immunoSEQ assay, multiplex PCR amplified TCR CDR3 regions from genomic DNA. Extracted genomic DNA from each cell subset was distributed evenly across all wells of several immunoSEQ 96-well plates, and each plate was treated as a replicate. For unsorted PBMC, roughly 0.3 ug of genomic DNA, equivalent to approximately 28,000 T cell genomes, went into each replicate PCR. Unsorted PBMC genomic DNA was sequenced across ten immunoSEQ deep assay plates. The purified libraries were quantified using a Qubit 3.0 fluorometer, sized with a Bioanalyzer 2100, and then quantified again using the KAPA Library Quantification kit. Each immunoSEQ 96-well plate was sequenced on its own single-read 150-cycle Illumina NextSeq 550 flow cell. In the source study's methods: Because the immunoSEQ output held only junctional sequences and lacked quality scores, the filtering could not match the filtering applied to full-length reads. To assign V/J genes and CDR3, sequences were annotated against IMGT germline references using PyIR, a Python wrapper for IgBLAST v1.9. Any read was removed if the V/J assignment was weak (E-value above 1e-6), the CDR3 was missing, or the read contained stop codons, out-of-frame junctions, or ambiguous translated residues. V3J clonotypes were defined as sequences sharing the same inferred V gene, J gene, and CDR3 amino acid sequence. Percentage overlap between repertoires was computed as shared unique clonotypes divided by the size of the smaller repertoire. Three approaches were used to assess repertoire richness: RTK rarefaction, the Chao1 estimator, and Recon v2.1 estimates of unobserved clonotypes. TCRdb provides this immuneACCESS table in a form limited to in-frame rearrangements. Some clones are lacking; in checked studies, under half of them reflect an unresolved V gene, and why the rest are absent is not known. V, J and clone size were drawn from that table, and D and trimming were deduced from the DNA. The table for this sample lists hundreds of thousands of clones; roughly four fifths of them were counted only once. The ten largest clones take up more than 10% of the sample.

The donors were healthy, HIV-negative adults with no recently reported acute infections or vaccinations. Only Caucasian adults living in Nashville, Tennessee, USA were represented among the donors. For unsorted samples, around 90 million PBMCs were counted, and genomic DNA was extracted using the QIAamp DNA Blood Mini kit. After blood collection by leukapheresis, PBMCs were isolated using Ficoll-Histopaque density gradient centrifugation and then cryopreserved in the vapor phase of liquid nitrogen. The sequencing input was PBMCs. This receptor chain uses TRBV5-5 and TRBJ1-5, with no confidently assigned D gene. This receptor was identified in a middle-aged woman in good health. Some clones in this sample may be carry-over from other donors' samples. The base sequence is TGTGCCAGCAGCTTGCTAGGCCGCGCCAGCAATCAGCCCCAGCATTTT. Translated, this is CASSLLGRASNQPQHF.